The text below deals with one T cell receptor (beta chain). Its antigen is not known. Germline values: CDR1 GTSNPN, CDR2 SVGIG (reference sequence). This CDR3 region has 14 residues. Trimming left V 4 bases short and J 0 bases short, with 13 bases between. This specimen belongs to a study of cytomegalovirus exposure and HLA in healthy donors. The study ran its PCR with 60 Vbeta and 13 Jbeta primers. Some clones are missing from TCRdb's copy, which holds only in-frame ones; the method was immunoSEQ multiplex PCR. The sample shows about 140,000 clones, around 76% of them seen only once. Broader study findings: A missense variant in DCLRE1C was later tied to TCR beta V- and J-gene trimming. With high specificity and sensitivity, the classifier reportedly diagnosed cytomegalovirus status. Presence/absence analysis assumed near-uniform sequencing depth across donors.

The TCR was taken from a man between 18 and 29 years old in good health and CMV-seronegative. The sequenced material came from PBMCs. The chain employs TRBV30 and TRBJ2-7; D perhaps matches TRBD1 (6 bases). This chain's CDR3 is CAWTRTGSSYEQYF. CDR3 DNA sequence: TGTGCCTGGACCCGAACAGGGAGCTCCTACGAGCAGTACTTC.